This T cell receptor beta chain was identified in a study of blood T cell repertoires in COVID-19. In the study overall: The United States, Italy and Spain supplied acute and convalescent COVID-19 samples. PBMCs, B-cell-depleted T cells, or T cells provided the cDNA or gDNA that made up the material.

In the original analysis: Amplification of reference gene primers provided the estimated nucleated cell counts. TCRdb's copy holds only in-frame clones and misses some; the assay was immunoSEQ multiplex PCR. The DNA gave D and trimming, while V, J and clone size come from that table. Of roughly 140,000 clones listed, 85% to 90% were seen once; the top ten hold 15%. The CDR3 loop spans 14 amino acids. After removal of 5 bases from V and 7 bases from J, the junction contained 4 bases not matched to a gene. From germline, CDR1 is SGHVS and CDR2 FNYEAQ. This chain links TRBV7-6 with TRBJ1-4; 10 nucleotides match TRBD1. This receptor was taken from a woman aged 35 to 49 with acute or convalescent COVID-19. What was sequenced was peripheral blood. The CDR3, as DNA: TGTGCCAGCAGCCCCGGGACAGGGGTTGAAAAACTGTTTTTT. Translation: CASSPGTGVEKLFF.